This TCR beta chain stems from a study of molecular identifiers for immune sequencing clone quantification. One entry per CDR3 protein, called by TCRdb with MiXCR from the PCR reads. Found here are around 480,000 distinct CDR3 sequences, around 21% of them singletons; the top ten hold about 0.8%. As concerns this clonotype: Its antigen is still unknown. The junction departs from germline at one end; a sequencing error may be responsible.

Germline CDR1 and CDR2: SGHTA and FQGNSA. This CDR3 is 15 amino acids long. Study outcomes and limitations: Clone sizes that are highly expanded could be underestimated when identical TCR molecules share a barcode. Clones that exceeded 20 RNA copies held over 99% of effector molecules, yet under 1% in naive cells.

The chain employs TRBV7-2 and TRBJ2-7; 11 bases agree with TRBD2. This TCR came from a human donor in good health. Some libraries in this study had Jurkat cell RNA spiked in. The sequenced sample was naive CD8+ T cells from blood, with Jurkat cell RNA spiked in. Sample subset: FACS-sorted CD8+CD4-CCR7+CD45RA+ naive T cells. Here the CDR3 DNA reads TGTGCCAACAGCTTCGGGACTAGCGGCACCTACGAGCAGTACTTC. Residues: CANSFGTSGTYEQYF.